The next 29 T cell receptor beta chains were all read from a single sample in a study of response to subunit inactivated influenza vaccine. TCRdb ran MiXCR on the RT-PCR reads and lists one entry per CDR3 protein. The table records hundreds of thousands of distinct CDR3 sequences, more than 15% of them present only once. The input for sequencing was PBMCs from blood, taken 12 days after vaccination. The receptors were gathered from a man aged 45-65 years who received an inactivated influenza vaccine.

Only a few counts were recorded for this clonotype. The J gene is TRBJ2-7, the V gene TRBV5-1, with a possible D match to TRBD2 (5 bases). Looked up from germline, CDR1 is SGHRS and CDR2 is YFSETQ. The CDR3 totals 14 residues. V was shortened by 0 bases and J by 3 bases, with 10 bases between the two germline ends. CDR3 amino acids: CASSLVPGNYEQYF. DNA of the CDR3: TGCGCCAGCAGCTTGGTACCCGGGAACTACGAGCAGTACTTC.

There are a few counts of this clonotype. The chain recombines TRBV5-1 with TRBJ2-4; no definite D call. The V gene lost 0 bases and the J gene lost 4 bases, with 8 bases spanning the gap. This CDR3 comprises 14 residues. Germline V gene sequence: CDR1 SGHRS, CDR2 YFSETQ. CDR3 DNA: TGCGCCAGCAGCTTGGGGGTTAGAAAAAACATTCAGTACTTC. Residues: CASSLGVRKNIQYF.

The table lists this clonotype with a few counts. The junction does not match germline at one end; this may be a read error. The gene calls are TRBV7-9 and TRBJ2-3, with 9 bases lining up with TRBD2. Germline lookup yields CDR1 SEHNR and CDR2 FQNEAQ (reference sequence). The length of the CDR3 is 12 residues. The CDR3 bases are TGTGCCAGCAGCGGATCCGGGACTAGCCCCCTTTTT. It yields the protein CASSGSGTSPLF.

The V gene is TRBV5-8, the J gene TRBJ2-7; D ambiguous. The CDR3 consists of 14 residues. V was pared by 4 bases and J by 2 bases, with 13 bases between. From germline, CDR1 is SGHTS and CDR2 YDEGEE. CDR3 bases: TGTGCCAGCAGCCCCTGGACGGAGACCTACGAGCAGTACTTC. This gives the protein CASSPWTETYEQYF.

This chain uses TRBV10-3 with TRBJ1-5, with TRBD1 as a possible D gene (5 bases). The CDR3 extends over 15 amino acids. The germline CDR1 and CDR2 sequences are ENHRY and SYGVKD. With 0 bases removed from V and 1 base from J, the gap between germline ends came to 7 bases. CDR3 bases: TGTGCCATCAGTGAGTCTCGGGACAGCAATCAGCCCCAGCATTTT. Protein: CAISESRDSNQPQHF.

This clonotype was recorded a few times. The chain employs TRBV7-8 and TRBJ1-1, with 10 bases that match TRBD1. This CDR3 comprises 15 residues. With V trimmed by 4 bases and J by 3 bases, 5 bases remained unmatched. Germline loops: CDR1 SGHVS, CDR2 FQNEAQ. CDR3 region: CASSSTTGGYTEAFF. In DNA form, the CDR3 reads TGTGCCAGCAGCTCAACGACAGGGGGCTACACTGAAGCTTTCTTT.

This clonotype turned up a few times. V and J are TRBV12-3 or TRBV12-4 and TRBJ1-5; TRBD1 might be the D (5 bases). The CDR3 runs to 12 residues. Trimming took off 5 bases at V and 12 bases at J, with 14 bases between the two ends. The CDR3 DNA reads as TGTGCCAGCAGTCAAGGGGTCCCCGTCCAGCATTTT. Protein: CASSQGVPVQHF.

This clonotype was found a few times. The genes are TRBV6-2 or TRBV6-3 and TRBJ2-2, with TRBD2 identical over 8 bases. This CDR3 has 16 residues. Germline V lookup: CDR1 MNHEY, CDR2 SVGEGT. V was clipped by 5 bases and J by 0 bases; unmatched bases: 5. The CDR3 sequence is CASSEISGANTGELFF. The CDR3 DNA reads TGTGCCAGCAGTGAGATTAGCGGGGCGAACACCGGGGAGCTGTTTTTT.

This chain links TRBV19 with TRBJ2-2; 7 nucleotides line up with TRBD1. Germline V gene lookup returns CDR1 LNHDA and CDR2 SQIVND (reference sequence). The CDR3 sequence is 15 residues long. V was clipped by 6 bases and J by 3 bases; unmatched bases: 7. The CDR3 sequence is CASRKQGEYTGELFF. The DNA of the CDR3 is TGTGCCAGTAGAAAGCAGGGGGAATACACCGGGGAGCTGTTTTTT.

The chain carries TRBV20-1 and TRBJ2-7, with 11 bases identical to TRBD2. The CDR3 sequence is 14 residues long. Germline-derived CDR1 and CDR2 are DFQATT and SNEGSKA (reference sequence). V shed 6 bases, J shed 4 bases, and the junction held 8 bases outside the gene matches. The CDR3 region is CSAAGTSGVYEQYF. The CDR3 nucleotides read TGCAGTGCAGCCGGGACTAGCGGTGTTTACGAGCAGTACTTC.

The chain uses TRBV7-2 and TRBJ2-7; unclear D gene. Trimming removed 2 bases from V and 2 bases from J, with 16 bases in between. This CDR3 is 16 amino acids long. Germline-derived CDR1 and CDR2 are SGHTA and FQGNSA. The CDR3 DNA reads TGTGCCAGCAGCTTACTCCTGGCCCGAATCCCCTACGAGCAGTACTTC. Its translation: CASSLLLARIPYEQYF.

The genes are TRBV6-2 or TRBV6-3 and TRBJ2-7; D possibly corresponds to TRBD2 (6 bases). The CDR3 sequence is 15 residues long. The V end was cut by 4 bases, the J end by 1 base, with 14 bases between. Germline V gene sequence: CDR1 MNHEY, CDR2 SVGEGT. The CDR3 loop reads CASSSRGTFSYEQYF. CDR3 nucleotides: TGTGCCAGCAGTTCCCGGGGGACTTTTTCCTACGAGCAGTACTTC.

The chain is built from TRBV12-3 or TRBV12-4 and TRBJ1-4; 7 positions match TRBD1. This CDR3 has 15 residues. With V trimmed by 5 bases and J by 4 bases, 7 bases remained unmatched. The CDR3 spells CASSAGQAGNEKLFF. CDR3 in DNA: TGTGCCAGCAGTGCCGGACAGGCCGGTAATGAAAAACTGTTTTTT.

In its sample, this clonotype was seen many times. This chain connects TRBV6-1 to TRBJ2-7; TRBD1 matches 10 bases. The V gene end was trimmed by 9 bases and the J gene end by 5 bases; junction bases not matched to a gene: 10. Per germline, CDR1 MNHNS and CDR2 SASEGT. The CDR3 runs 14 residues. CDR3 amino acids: CASRRGQGLDEQYF. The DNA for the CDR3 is TGTGCCAGTCGGAGGGGACAGGGGTTAGACGAGCAGTACTTC.

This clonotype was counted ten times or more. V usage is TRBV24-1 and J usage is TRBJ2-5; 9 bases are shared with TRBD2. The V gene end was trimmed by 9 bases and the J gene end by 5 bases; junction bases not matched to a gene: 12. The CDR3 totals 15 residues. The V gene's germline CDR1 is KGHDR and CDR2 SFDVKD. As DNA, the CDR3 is TGTGCCACCGGAACAGCGGGGGGCACGCTGGAGACCCAGTACTTC. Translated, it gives CATGTAGGTLETQYF.

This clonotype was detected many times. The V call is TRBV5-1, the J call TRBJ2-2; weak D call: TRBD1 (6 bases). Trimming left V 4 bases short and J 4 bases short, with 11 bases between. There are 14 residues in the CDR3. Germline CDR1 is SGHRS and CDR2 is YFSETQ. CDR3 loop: CASSHGQSTGELFF. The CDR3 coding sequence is TGCGCCAGCAGCCATGGACAGAGCACCGGGGAGCTGTTTTTT.

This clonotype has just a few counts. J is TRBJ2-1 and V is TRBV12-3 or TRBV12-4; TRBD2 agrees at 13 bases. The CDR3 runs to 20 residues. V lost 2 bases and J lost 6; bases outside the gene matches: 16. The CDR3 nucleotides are TGTGCCAGCAGTTTACGCGGGACTAGCGGGACGAGCGGGTTACGCAATGAGCAGTTCTTC. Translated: CASSLRGTSGTSGLRNEQFF.

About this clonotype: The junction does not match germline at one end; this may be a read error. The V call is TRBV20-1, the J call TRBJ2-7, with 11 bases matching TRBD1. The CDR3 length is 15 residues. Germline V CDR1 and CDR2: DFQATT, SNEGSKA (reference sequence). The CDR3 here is CCARPPDRGPYEQYF. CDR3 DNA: TGCTGTGCTAGACCCCCGGACAGGGGGCCGTACGAGCAGTACTTC.

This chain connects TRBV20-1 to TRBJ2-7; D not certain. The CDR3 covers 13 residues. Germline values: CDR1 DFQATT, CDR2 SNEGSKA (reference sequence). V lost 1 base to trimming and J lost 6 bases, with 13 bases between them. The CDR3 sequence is CSARGRTGGEQYF. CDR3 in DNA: TGCAGTGCTAGAGGACGGACGGGCGGCGAGCAGTACTTC.

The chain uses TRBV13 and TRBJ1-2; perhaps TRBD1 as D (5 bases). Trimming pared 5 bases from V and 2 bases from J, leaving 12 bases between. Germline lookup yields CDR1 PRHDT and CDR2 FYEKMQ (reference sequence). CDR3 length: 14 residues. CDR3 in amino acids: CASSPRQWNYGYTF. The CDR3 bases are TGTGCCAGCAGCCCGAGACAGTGGAACTATGGCTACACCTTC.

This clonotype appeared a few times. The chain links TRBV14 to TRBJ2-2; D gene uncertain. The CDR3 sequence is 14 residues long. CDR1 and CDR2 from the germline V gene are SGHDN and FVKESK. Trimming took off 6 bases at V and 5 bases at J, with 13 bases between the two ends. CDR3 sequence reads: CASSRSTATGELFF. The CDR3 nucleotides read TGTGCCAGCAGTCGGTCCACCGCGACCGGGGAGCTGTTTTTT.

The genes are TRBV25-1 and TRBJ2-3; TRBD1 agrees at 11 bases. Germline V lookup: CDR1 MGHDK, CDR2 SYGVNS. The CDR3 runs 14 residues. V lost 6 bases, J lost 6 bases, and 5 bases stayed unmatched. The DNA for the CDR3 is TGTGCCAGCAGCAGGAGGGACAGGGGGGATACGCAGTATTTT. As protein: CASSRRDRGDTQYF.

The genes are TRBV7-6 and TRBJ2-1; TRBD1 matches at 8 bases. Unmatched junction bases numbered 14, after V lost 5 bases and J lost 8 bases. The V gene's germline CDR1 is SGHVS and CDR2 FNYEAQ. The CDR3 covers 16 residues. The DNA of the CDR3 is TGTGCCAGCAGCGCCTCTACCGGGACAGGCCAGGATGAGCAGTTCTTC. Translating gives CASSASTGTGQDEQFF. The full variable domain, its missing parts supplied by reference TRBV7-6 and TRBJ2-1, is GAGVSQSPRYKVTKRGQDVALRCDPISGHVSLYWYRQALGQGPEFLTYFNYEAQQDKSGLPNDRFSAERPEGSISTLTIQRTEQRDSAMYRCASSASTGTGQDEQFFGPGTRLTVL.

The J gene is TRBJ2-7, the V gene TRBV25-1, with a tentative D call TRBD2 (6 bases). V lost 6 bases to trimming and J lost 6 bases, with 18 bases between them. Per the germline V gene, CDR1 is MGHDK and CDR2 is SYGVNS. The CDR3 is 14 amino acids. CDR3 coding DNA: TGTGCCAGCAGCTCGGGACTTTCTACCGTCGAGCAGTACTTC. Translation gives CASSSGLSTVEQYF.

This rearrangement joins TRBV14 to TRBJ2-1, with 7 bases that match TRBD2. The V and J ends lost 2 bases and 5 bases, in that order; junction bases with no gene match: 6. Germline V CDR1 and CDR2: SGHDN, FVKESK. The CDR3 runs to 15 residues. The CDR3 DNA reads TGTGCCAGCAGCCAACCCGGGACTACTCACAATGAGCAGTTCTTC. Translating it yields CASSQPGTTHNEQFF.

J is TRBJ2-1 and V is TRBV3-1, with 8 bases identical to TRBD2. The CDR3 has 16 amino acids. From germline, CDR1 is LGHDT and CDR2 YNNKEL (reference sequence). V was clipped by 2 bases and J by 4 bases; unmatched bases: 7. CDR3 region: CASSQSGTRHYNEQFF. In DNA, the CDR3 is TGTGCCAGCAGCCAAAGCGGGACTAGGCATTACAATGAGCAGTTCTTC.

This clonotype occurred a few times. The CDR3 DNA is TGTGCCAGCAGTGAAGTTGAGATAGCGGAGGTCCATGAGCAGTTCTTC. Protein: CASSEVEIAEVHEQFF. V gene TRBV2 combines with J gene TRBJ2-1; D is possibly TRBD2 (6 bases). Germline V lookup: CDR1 SNHLY, CDR2 FYNNEI. Trimming pared 1 base from V and 8 bases from J, leaving 18 bases between. This CDR3 comprises 16 residues.

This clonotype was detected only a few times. CDR3 region: CASSSRRAGNTIYF. CDR3 nucleotides: TGTGCCAGCAGCTCCCGACGGGCTGGAAACACCATATATTTT. This chain uses TRBV7-6 with TRBJ1-3, with D uncertain. CDR3 length equals 14 residues. The germline V gene encodes CDR1 SGHVS and CDR2 FNYEAQ. Trimming left V 4 bases short and J 2 bases short, with 9 bases between.

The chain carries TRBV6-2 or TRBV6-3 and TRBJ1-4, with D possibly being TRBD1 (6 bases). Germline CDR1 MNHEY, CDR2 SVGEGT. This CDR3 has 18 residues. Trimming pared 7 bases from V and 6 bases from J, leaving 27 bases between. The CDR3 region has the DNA TGTGCCAGCACTACTACCGTCGCAGGGGCGCTTAGCGATGAAAAACTGTTTTTT. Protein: CASTTTVAGALSDEKLFF.